Below are 13 T cell receptor beta chains sequenced from a single sample in a study of cytomegalovirus exposure and HLA in healthy donors. Both 60 Vbeta primers and 13 Jbeta primers went into the PCR. Method: immunoSEQ multiplex PCR; TCRdb's copy keeps in-frame clones and lacks some. The repertoire includes approximately 100,000 clones, 77% of them detected once, and about a tenth sits in the top ten. The source material was PBMCs. Receptors originate from a middle-aged man in good health and CMV-seropositive.

The chain has TRBV7-2 and TRBJ2-7, with 11 bases that match TRBD2. This CDR3 comprises 16 residues. Trimming removed 5 bases from V and 6 bases from J; junction bases left unmatched: 12. In germline, CDR1 is SGHTA, CDR2 FQGNSA. In DNA, the CDR3 is TGTGCCAGCAGCCCCGGCCCCACTAGCGGGGGACGCGAGCAGTACTTC. Translated: CASSPGPTSGGREQYF.

The chain has TRBV6-5 and TRBJ2-7; 11 bases are a match to TRBD1. The V and J ends lost 6 bases and 4 bases, in that order; junction bases with no gene match: 8. Germline V CDR1 and CDR2: MNHEY, SVGAGI. The CDR3 length is 15 residues. As DNA, the CDR3 is TGTGCCAGCAGCTCCGGACAGGGGGCGAGGTACGAGCAGTACTTC. Its translation: CASSSGQGARYEQYF.

This clone was observed a handful of times. The DNA of the CDR3 is TGTGCCAGCAGCCTAGTTTCACCACCCCGTCACGAGCAGTACTTC. Amino acid sequence: CASSLVSPPRHEQYF. The gene calls are TRBV5-4 and TRBJ2-7; D gene uncertain. There are 15 residues in the CDR3. V was shortened by 4 bases and J by 5 bases, with 19 bases between the two germline ends. Germline V gene sequence: CDR1 SGHNT, CDR2 YYREEE (reference sequence).

The chain uses TRBV30 and TRBJ1-5; 7 bases are a match to TRBD1. With V trimmed by 8 bases and J by 0 bases, 16 bases remained unmatched. Germline V lookup: CDR1 GTSNPN, CDR2 SVGIG (reference sequence). This CDR3 has 17 residues. CDR3 bases: TGTGCCCCCCGGGGACAGAGAAAATTACCTAGCAATCAGCCCCAGCATTTT. Protein product: CAPRGQRKLPSNQPQHF.

The V gene is TRBV27, the J gene TRBJ1-5, with 11 bases identical to TRBD1. V dropped 5 bases and J dropped 6; count of bases not matched to a gene: 9. The CDR3 is made up of 16 amino acids. Germline V gene sequence: CDR1 MNHEY, CDR2 SMNVEV (reference sequence). CDR3 sequence: CASSRRTGGAGQPQHF. CDR3 sequence (DNA): TGTGCCAGCAGTCGCAGGACAGGGGGCGCAGGTCAGCCCCAGCATTTT.

J is TRBJ1-1 and V is TRBV28; possibly TRBD1 for D (5 bases). Per germline, CDR1 MDHEN and CDR2 SYDVKM. V was trimmed by 6 bases and J by 0 bases, leaving 14 bases between them. The CDR3 spans 15 residues. The CDR3 region is CASRDRQSMNTEAFF. The CDR3 region has the DNA TGTGCCAGCAGGGATAGACAGTCCATGAACACTGAAGCTTTCTTT.

V gene TRBV7-9 combines with J gene TRBJ2-7; 10 nucleotides agree with TRBD1. CDR1 SEHNR and CDR2 FQNEAQ come from the germline V gene (reference sequence). V shed 0 bases and J 3 bases; nucleotides not matched to a gene: 2. This CDR3 has 15 amino acids. In nucleotides, the CDR3 is TGTGCCAGCAGCTTAGCTCGGACAGGGGGCTACGAGCAGTACTTC. Protein product: CASSLARTGGYEQYF.

The chain recombines TRBV27 with TRBJ2-2; 8 nucleotides match TRBD1. The length of the CDR3 is 17 residues. Germline loops: CDR1 MNHEY, CDR2 SMNVEV (reference sequence). V shed 5 bases, J shed 5 bases, and the junction held 13 bases outside the gene matches. In DNA form, the CDR3 reads TGTGCCAGCAGTCCCGGGACAGGTGACCTCCTTACCGGGGAGCTGTTTTTT. Translating it yields CASSPGTGDLLTGELFF.

In nucleotides, the CDR3 is TGTGCCAGCAGTTACTCCTGGACAGGGGTTGGCTACACCTTC. Protein: CASSYSWTGVGYTF. This rearrangement joins TRBV6-5 to TRBJ1-2, with 9 positions matching TRBD1. CDR3 length equals 14 residues. Trimming at V came to 0 bases and at J to 7 bases, leaving 3 bases not matched to a gene. Germline assignment: CDR1 MNHEY and CDR2 SVGAGI.

This chain connects TRBV18 to TRBJ2-5; D is unclear. CDR3 length equals 14 residues. The germline CDR1 and CDR2 sequences are KGHSH and LQKENI. The V gene lost 0 bases and the J gene lost 5 bases, with 10 bases spanning the gap. The CDR3 coding sequence is TGTGCCAGCTCACCACCGGTGGGCTTGGAGACCCAGTACTTC. Amino acids: CASSPPVGLETQYF.

The CDR3 loop reads CASSAQGLNQPQHF. Written as DNA, the CDR3 is TGTGCCAGCAGCGCACAGGGGTTAAATCAGCCCCAGCATTTT. The rearrangement joins TRBV7-9 to TRBJ1-5; 7 nucleotides align to TRBD1. V lost 5 bases to trimming and J lost 4 bases; unmatched junction nucleotides: 5. The CDR3 sequence is 14 residues long. Looked up from germline, CDR1 is SEHNR and CDR2 is FQNEAQ (reference sequence).

The rearrangement links TRBV14 to TRBJ1-2; 9 bases map to TRBD1. Germline V gene data show CDR1 as SGHDN and CDR2 as FVKESK. The CDR3 is 15 amino acids. Germline trimming cut 2 bases from V and 0 bases from J; bases unmatched to any gene: 1. The DNA of the CDR3 is TGTGCCAGCAGCCAAACAGGGGGCCCTAACTATGGCTACACCTTC. Translated: CASSQTGGPNYGYTF.

The rearrangement uses TRBV10-2 and TRBJ1-2, with unresolved D. The CDR3 runs to 15 residues. The germline V and J ends were trimmed by 2 bases and 0 bases, with 10 bases remaining between them. Germline CDR1 and CDR2: WSHSY and SAAADI. DNA for the CDR3: TGCGCCAGCAGTGAGGGCAGACTAACTAACTATGGCTACACCTTC. Protein product: CASSEGRLTNYGYTF.